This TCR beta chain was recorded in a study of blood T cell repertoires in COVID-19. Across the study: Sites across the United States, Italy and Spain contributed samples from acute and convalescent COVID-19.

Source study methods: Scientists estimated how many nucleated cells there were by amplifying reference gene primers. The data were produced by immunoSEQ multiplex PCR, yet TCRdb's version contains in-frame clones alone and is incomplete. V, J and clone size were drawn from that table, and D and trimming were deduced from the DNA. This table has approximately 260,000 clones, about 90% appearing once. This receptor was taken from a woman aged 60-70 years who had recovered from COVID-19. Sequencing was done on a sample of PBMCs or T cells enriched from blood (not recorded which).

This chain's CDR3 is CASSVAQESGYTF. In DNA form, the CDR3 reads TGTGCCAGCAGCGTAGCCCAAGAGTCGGGCTACACCTTC. The chain couples TRBV9 to TRBJ1-2; D is unclear. The germline gives CDR1 SGDLS, CDR2 YYNGEE. V gave up 0 bases and J gave up 8 bases, with 11 bases separating them. The CDR3 is 13 residues long.